The next 23 T cell receptor beta chains were all read from a single sample in a study of blood T cells in healthy people across ages (dated by TCRdb to the mid-2010s). The library relied on 5' RACE. Sequencing was carried out with an Illumina HiSeq 2500. A second PCR of roughly 6 to 11 cycles was performed with a sample-barcoded 5' primer and a J-beta primer mix. TCRdb applied fastp at Q25 and MiXCR to the public reads, then kept only in-frame beta chains. Entries are consolidated by CDR3 protein sequence, retaining the most common genes and DNA. This sample is represented by about 1,500,000 distinct CDR3 sequences; 28% of them were singletons. In total, the top ten clones hold 7.7% of the sample. The material sequenced was blood. The receptors come from a woman in her thirties in good health.

The chain combines TRBV11-2 with TRBJ1-6; weak D call: TRBD1 (6 bases). Germline V gives CDR1 SGHAT, CDR2 FQNNGV. V was pared by 5 bases and J by 12 bases, with 17 bases between. This CDR3 is 14 amino acids long. The CDR3 sequence: CASSPSRGTGPLHF. The DNA for the CDR3 is TGTGCCAGCAGCCCATCCAGGGGTACCGGACCCCTCCACTTT.

This clonotype was seen at least ten times. V and J are TRBV24-1 and TRBJ2-5; 9 bases line up with TRBD1. Germline V gives CDR1 KGHDR, CDR2 SFDVKD. The CDR3 covers 16 residues. Germline trimming cut 2 bases from V and 5 bases from J; bases unmatched to any gene: 8. The CDR3 DNA reads TGTGCCACCAGTGATTCCAAACCGGGACAGGGTGAGACCCAGTACTTC. It encodes CATSDSKPGQGETQYF.

This clonotype was seen only a few times. The rearrangement joins TRBV19 to TRBJ2-1; perhaps TRBD2 as D (6 bases). The ends were cut back, 3 bases at V and 0 bases at J, with 12 bases in the middle. Germline lookup yields CDR1 LNHDA and CDR2 SQIVND (reference sequence). The CDR3 loop spans 16 amino acids. CDR3 sequence: CASSIDGSDSYNEQFF. In nucleotides, the CDR3 is TGTGCCAGTAGTATTGACGGGAGCGACTCCTACAATGAGCAGTTCTTC.

The sample holds a few counts of this clonotype. Mismatch with germline at one junction end may stem from a read error. The rearrangement joins TRBV30 to TRBJ2-2, with TRBD1 matching 9 bases. The CDR3 has 14 amino acids. The germline gives CDR1 GTSNPN, CDR2 SVGIG (reference sequence). CDR3 residues: CARSTDRGGGELFF. The CDR3 nucleotides are TGTGCCCGGAGTACGGACAGGGGTGGCGGGGAGCTGTTTTTT.

Regarding this clonotype: Its ends do not fully match the called genes, so a read error is possible. This chain uses TRBV12-3 or TRBV12-4 with TRBJ2-1; D is uncertain. The CDR3 sequence is 16 residues long. The CDR3 here is CASSPLGPTRYNGQFF. As DNA, the CDR3 is TGTGCCAGCAGTCCCCTGGGCCCTACCCGATACAATGGGCAGTTCTTC.

In this sample, this clonotype turned up a few times. This chain links TRBV12-3 or TRBV12-4 with TRBJ2-4; D is perhaps TRBD1 (6 bases). The CDR3 has 14 residues. V shed 3 bases and J shed 8 bases, with 14 bases lying between them. The CDR3 sequence: CASSFEGDIDIQYF. In nucleotides, the CDR3 is TGTGCCAGCAGTTTTGAGGGGGATATAGACATTCAGTACTTC.

In this sample, this clonotype turned up many times. The junction differs from germline at one of its ends, possibly a read error. V is TRBV19 and J is TRBJ2-7, with 9 nucleotides matching TRBD1. From germline, CDR1 is LNHDA and CDR2 SQIVND (reference sequence). This CDR3 is 15 amino acids long. The CDR3 nucleotides are TGTGCCAGCAGTACCCCCGGGACAGGGTCCTACGAGCAGTACTTC. Protein sequence: CASSTPGTGSYEQYF.

This clonotype showed up many times. The chain recombines TRBV6-1 with TRBJ1-5; D not certain. Trimming stripped 3 bases from V and 6 bases from J, with 9 bases between. CDR1 is MNHNS, CDR2 SASEGT, per germline. CDR3 length: 13 residues. The CDR3 nucleotides are TGTGCCAGCAGTGACAGTTTTGGTCAGCCCCAGCATTTT. It codes for CASSDSFGQPQHF.

This clonotype was counted once. This rearrangement joins TRBV28 to TRBJ2-3; 10 bases map to TRBD2. CDR1 is MDHEN, CDR2 SYDVKM, per germline. CDR3 length: 12 residues. This CDR3 reads CVSGGASDTQYF. The CDR3 nucleotides read TGTGTAAGCGGGGGGGCATCAGATACGCAGTATTTT.

This clonotype has a count of ten or more. The chain couples TRBV10-3 to TRBJ2-7, with D hard to call. The CDR3 loop spans 12 amino acids. V was trimmed by 6 bases and J by 4 bases, leaving 10 bases between them. In germline, CDR1 is ENHRY, CDR2 SYGVKD. CDR3: CAIRAGSYEQYF. CDR3 in DNA: TGTGCCATCAGGGCCGGGTCTTACGAGCAGTACTTC.

This clonotype turned up a few times. This rearrangement joins TRBV7-2 to TRBJ2-1; D possibly corresponds to TRBD2 (6 bases). Germline V CDR1 and CDR2: SGHTA, FQGNSA. The CDR3 has 14 residues. V shed 2 bases and J shed 6 bases, with 11 bases lying between them. CDR3 region: CASSLRRDVNEQFF. The CDR3 DNA is TGTGCCAGCAGCTTACGGCGGGATGTCAATGAGCAGTTCTTC.

The V and J genes are TRBV29-1 and TRBJ1-5; D is unresolved. The germline CDR1 and CDR2 sequences are SQVTM and ANQGSEA. This CDR3 comprises 14 residues. The V and J ends lost 5 bases and 0 bases respectively, with 11 bases between them. CDR3 nucleotides: TGCAGCGTTTCAGGCGAAAATAGCAATCAGCCCCAGCATTTT. Protein sequence: CSVSGENSNQPQHF.

The genes are TRBV7-2 and TRBJ2-2; D remains ambiguous. The CDR3 is made up of 14 amino acids. Germline values: CDR1 SGHTA, CDR2 FQGNSA. Trimming removed 5 bases at V and 1 base at J, with 8 bases between. The CDR3 loop reads CASSPTLNTGELFF. In DNA, the CDR3 is TGTGCCAGCAGCCCGACCCTGAACACCGGGGAGCTGTTTTTT.

The rearrangement uses TRBV28 and TRBJ1-2; 12 bases align to TRBD1. V was clipped by 5 bases and J by 4 bases; unmatched bases: 5. Germline V CDR1 and CDR2: MDHEN, SYDVKM. The CDR3 consists of 15 residues. CDR3 region: CASSPPGQGAYGYTF. CDR3 DNA: TGTGCCAGCAGTCCCCCGGGACAGGGGGCCTATGGCTACACCTTC.

V usage is TRBV2 and J usage is TRBJ2-2, with 7 bases lining up with TRBD2. Germline assignment: CDR1 SNHLY and CDR2 FYNNEI. Germline trimming cut 10 bases from V and 5 bases from J; bases unmatched to any gene: 4. The CDR3 has 12 amino acids. This CDR3 reads CATGRKTGELFF. The CDR3 DNA follows: TGTGCCACCGGGAGGAAAACCGGGGAGCTGTTTTTT.

The chain couples TRBV20-1 to TRBJ2-1, with D hard to call. The CDR3 has 10 amino acids. The germline gives CDR1 DFQATT, CDR2 SNEGSKA (reference sequence). Trimming stripped 6 bases from V and 9 bases from J, with 9 bases between. CDR3 nucleotide sequence: TGCAGTGCACAATTAGGTGAGCAGTTCTTC. Translated: CSAQLGEQFF.

The sample holds one count of this clonotype. Germline and junction disagree at one end, which may indicate a read error. V is TRBV12-3 or TRBV12-4 and J is TRBJ2-3; D is uncertain. The CDR3 length is 14 residues. The CDR3 protein is CARSPRTISDTQYF. CDR3 nucleotide sequence: TGTGCCCGCAGTCCCCGGACCATCTCAGATACGCAGTATTTT.

Concerning this clonotype itself: Germline is not matched at one junction end, which may reflect a read error. CDR3 DNA sequence: TGCAGCGTTGGTGGGGGGGACAATGGGCAGTTCTTC. Its translation is CSVGGGDNGQFF. The V gene is TRBV29-1, the J gene TRBJ2-1; a possible D gene is TRBD2 (7 bases). The CDR3 is 12 residues long. Germline lookup yields CDR1 SQVTM and CDR2 ANQGSEA.

CDR3 DNA: TGTGCCAGCCATCGGGCTAGCCCTCCCTACGAGCAGTACTTC. As protein: CASHRASPPYEQYF. V gene TRBV27 combines with J gene TRBJ2-5; D perhaps matches TRBD2 (5 bases). The assigned J gene may be wrong: the sequence end matches TRBJ2-7 better. This CDR3 is 14 amino acids long. CDR1 and CDR2 (germline): MNHEY, SMNVEV (reference sequence).

V usage is TRBV28 and J usage is TRBJ1-1; D might be TRBD1 (5 bases). Germline-derived CDR1 and CDR2 are MDHEN and SYDVKM. This CDR3 is built from 16 residues. Trimming took 5 bases from V and 1 from J, leaving 17 bases between them. The CDR3 DNA sequence: TGTGCCAGCAGTCGCCCTTTCGGGGCTGCGAACACTGAAGCTTTCTTT. Translating it yields CASSRPFGAANTEAFF.

V and J are TRBV19 and TRBJ1-5; D is unresolved. The germline CDR1 and CDR2 sequences are LNHDA and SQIVND (reference sequence). The CDR3 is 13 amino acids. The ends were cut back, 7 bases at V and 2 bases at J, with 9 bases in the middle. The CDR3 is CASMARRNQPQHF. The CDR3 DNA follows: TGTGCCAGTATGGCCAGGCGCAATCAGCCCCAGCATTTT.

V usage is TRBV15 and J usage is TRBJ2-5; D remains ambiguous. Deletions cut 0 bases from V and 9 bases from J, with 11 bases between. There are 13 residues in the CDR3. Germline CDR1 LNHNV, CDR2 YYDKDF (reference sequence). The CDR3 region has the DNA TGTGCCACCAGCAGAGATCCCGGCAGCCCCCAGTACTTC. The encoded protein is CATSRDPGSPQYF.

The V call is TRBV19, the J call TRBJ2-4; TRBD2 matches at 13 bases. The ends lost 5 bases at V and 0 bases at J; junction bases unmatched: 7. The CDR3 is made up of 18 amino acids. Germline V CDR1 and CDR2: LNHDA, SQIVND (reference sequence). As DNA, the CDR3 is TGTGCCAGTAGTCCATCCGGGACTAGCGGGATAGCCAAAAACATTCAGTACTTC. It encodes CASSPSGTSGIAKNIQYF.